This T cell receptor (beta chain) was found in a study of blood T cell repertoires in COVID-19 (dated by TCRdb to 2019 to 2021). In the study overall: Collaborator samples came from the United States, Italy and Spain and covered acute and convalescent phases of COVID-19. Nearly every sample came with metadata listing a de-identified subject ID, COVID-19 status, age in years and sex. The samples were drawn from two sources: the first 160 participants of the ongoing ImmuneRACE study, and 1,000 to 1,500 subjects contributed by 6 global collaborators. The repertoires were released in a freely available public database meant as a resource for research on the immune response to SARS-CoV-2. The dataset comprised deeply sampled blood TCRbeta repertoires from subjects exposed to, actively infected with, or recovered from COVID-19. The material from the prospective study consisted of cDNA or gDNA derived from T cells, B-cell-depleted T cells, or PBMCs. Where available, HLA class I and class II types were taken from metadata supplied by the sample provider and were not determined by assay-based typing.

Notes on this clone: Which antigen it targets is not known. No much larger clone is present one base from it, and per-base qualities are unavailable.

From the cysteine up to the phenylalanine, the CDR3 has a length of 18 residues. Just CDR3 DNA is preserved here, 54 bases in frame from base 1. TCRbeta CDR3 regions were amplified from genomic DNA using the immunoSEQ Assay, a bias-controlled multiplex PCR. For the original study's pipeline: The number of nucleated cells in each sample was estimated from the amplification of reference gene primers within the assay. To quantify the absolute abundance of each unique TCRbeta CDR3 rearrangement, sequence reads were collapsed and filtered. For each sample, productive Simpson clonality was calculated as the square root of Simpson's diversity index over productive rearrangements. As stored in TCRdb, this immuneACCESS dataset retains in-frame rearrangements with V and J assigned. A fraction of the clones does not appear; measured against another copy, unresolved V genes explain less than half of the discrepancy, and the remainder lacks a known reason. V, J and clone size are those of that table, while D and trimming were read from the DNA. The sample data list 200,000 to 250,000 clones, and 75% to 90% of these were observed just once. The ten largest clones add up to about 3.1% of the sample.

Samples from volunteer blood donors who had recovered from COVID-19 were contributed by a second Seattle source. The collaborating institutions used their own protocols to collect whole blood in K2EDTA tubes. Collaborator samples were shipped for TCRbeta analysis as frozen whole blood, isolated PBMCs, or DNA extracted from either sample type. Points the paper makes about the study in general: The amount of clinical and demographic metadata varied by source and participant and was provided uncurated.

Material: peripheral blood. This receptor chain uses TRBV21-1 and TRBJ2-3; no DNA check was done on the table's D call, TRBD2. TRBV21-1 is a listed pseudogene. The sequence was collected from a woman aged 25-40 years who had recovered from COVID-19. The CDR3 region reads CASSKRGWGLAGGKTQYF. The DNA is TGTGCCAGCAGCAAACGGGGGTGGGGACTAGCGGGGGGAAAAACGCAGTATTTT.